These T cell receptor beta chains were read from a single sample in a study of OX40 agonist ivuxolimab in advanced cancers. Assay used: immunoSEQ multiplex PCR; TCRdb lists only in-frame clones, some missing. The repertoire holds about 91,000 clones, with approximately 90% as singletons. Here the sequenced sample was CD4+ or CD8+ T cells sorted from blood, taken in a trial of the OX40 agonist ivuxolimab. All receptors derive from an adult with an advanced solid tumor such as melanoma, head and neck, liver or kidney cancer. Both conserved end residues are trimmed from each CDR3. The order of the fields is V gene, CDR3 protein.

TRBV27 | ASSPSPQADEQF
TRBV19 | ASTPRGKGSYEQY
TRBV29-1 | SARQGGTNTGELF
TRBV9 | ASSAGLIETQY
TRBV9 | ASSTWGDEQY
TRBV18 | ASSPTDRYGYT
TRBV6-1 | ASGGVSLGVNEQF
TRBV6-1 | ASRSQVLNTEAF
TRBV9 | ASSPRGGYNSPLH
TRBV7-3 | ASSLDGSGTAQY
TRBV15 | ATSPRFRGRDEAF
TRBV18 | ASSVLAASRSEQY
TRBV6-5 | ASSYLGGSGEQY
TRBV5-6 | ASSFRGGGQVNTEAF
TRBV7-9 | ASSPYGPQETQY
TRBV27 | ASSRRGQLTEAF
TRBV7-3 | ASSLERADTQY